This T cell receptor beta chain was captured by sequencing in a study of T cells in Graves' hyperthyroidism and ophthalmopathy. Regions amplified from RNA transcripts were the TCR beta CDR3 regions. TCR CDR3 underwent first-round RT-PCR with the HTBI primer set. TCRdb re-analysed the multiplex PCR reads in MiXCR, keeping a single row per CDR3 protein. The sample includes fewer than 500,000 distinct CDR3 sequences, over 12% seen only once; the top ten take approximately 13%. Trimming removed 6 bases from V and 9 bases from J; junction bases left unmatched: 9. The CDR3 contains 15 residues. Per the germline V gene, CDR1 is MNHEY and CDR2 is SMNVEV (reference sequence).

This TCR derives from a man aged 18 to 30 with Graves' ophthalmopathy. The sequencing sample was made of blood. This rearrangement joins TRBV27 to TRBJ1-5; 12 positions agree with TRBD1. CDR3 protein: CASRPGQGASLPQHF. The CDR3, as DNA: TGTGCCAGCAGACCGGGACAGGGGGCCTCTTTGCCCCAGCATTTT.